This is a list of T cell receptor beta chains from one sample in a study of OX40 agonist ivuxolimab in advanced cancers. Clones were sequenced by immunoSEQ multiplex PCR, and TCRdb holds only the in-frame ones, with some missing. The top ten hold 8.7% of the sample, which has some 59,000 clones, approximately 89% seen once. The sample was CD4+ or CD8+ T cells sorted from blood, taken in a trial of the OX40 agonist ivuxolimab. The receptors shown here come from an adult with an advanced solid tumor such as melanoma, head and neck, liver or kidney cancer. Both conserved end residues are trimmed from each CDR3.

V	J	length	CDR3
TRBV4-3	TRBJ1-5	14	ASSQEVGHINQPQH
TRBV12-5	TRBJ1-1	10	ASGLANTEAF
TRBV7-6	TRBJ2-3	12	ASSLVGETDTQY
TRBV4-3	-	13	ASSQGSASSYEQY
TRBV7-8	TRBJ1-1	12	ASSSTGMNTEAF
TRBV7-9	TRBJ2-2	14	ASSLVMAGGVGELF
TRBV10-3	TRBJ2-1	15	AISSGLAGELYNEQF
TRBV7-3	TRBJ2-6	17	ASSLRPGQASSGANVLT
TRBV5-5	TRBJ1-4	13	ASSLGGASNEKLF
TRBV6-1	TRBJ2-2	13	ASSEGGGGAGELF
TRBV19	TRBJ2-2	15	ASSIESTGILAGELF
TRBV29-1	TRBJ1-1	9	SVEGGDEAF
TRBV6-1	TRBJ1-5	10	ASGQNNQPQH
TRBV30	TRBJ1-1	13	AWSRTGLMNTEAF
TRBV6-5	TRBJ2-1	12	ASSSSGQEYEQF
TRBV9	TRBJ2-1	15	ASSARGPGQGANEQF
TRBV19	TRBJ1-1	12	ASSLGLGVTEAF
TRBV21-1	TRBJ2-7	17	ASRKGQGTSGSSNYEQY
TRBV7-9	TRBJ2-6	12	ASYSASGANVLT
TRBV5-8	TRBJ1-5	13	ASSFGQGSNQPQH
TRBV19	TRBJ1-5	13	ASSIGQGVSQPQH
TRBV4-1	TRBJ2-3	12	ASSQTSPPDTQY
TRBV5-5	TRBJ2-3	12	ASSLWTDTDTQY
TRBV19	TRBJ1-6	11	ASSMGGNSPLH
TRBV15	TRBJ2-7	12	ATSRDADTYEQY
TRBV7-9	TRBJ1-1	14	ASSLGWTLEDTEAF
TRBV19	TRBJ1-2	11	ASSSGARYGYT
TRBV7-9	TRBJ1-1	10	ASTSSYTEAF
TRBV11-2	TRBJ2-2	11	ASSLWGTGELF
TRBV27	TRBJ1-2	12	ASSALWTGEGYT
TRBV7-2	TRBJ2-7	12	ASSLALAVQEQY
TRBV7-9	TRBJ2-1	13	ASSSQGGSYNEQF
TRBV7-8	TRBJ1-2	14	ASSVPREGGSRGYT
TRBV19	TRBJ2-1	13	ASSIKGSSGNEQF
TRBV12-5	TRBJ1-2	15	ASGLVPIVGHGYGYT
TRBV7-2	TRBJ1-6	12	ASSFWGDNSPLH
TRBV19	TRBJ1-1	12	ASSSRSGDTEAF
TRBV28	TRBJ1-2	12	ASTSTGDSYGYT
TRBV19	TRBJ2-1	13	ASSSTGAPYNEQF
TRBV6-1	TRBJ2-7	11	ASSEYLQGEQY
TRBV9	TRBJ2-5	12	ASSRIGGLETQY
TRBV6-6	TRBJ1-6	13	ASSLAGTVTSPLH
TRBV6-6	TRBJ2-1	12	ASRSLAGVDEQF
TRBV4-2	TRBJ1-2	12	ASSQERGTWLYT
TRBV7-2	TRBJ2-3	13	ASSLGPPYRDTQY
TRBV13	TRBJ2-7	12	ASSSGTGSYEQY
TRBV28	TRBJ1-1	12	ASDPGQGITEAF
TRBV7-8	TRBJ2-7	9	ASSLVGEQY
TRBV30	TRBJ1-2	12	AWSLELFNYGYT
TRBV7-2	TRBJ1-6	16	ASSLAGQYRSYNSPLH
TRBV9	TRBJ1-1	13	ASSISTGGGTEAF
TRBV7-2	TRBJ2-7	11	ASSGTGFYEQY
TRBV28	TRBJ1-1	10	ASSLGSTEAF
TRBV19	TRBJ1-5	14	ASSIGASYSNQPQH
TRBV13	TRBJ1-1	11	ASSLRGRTEAF
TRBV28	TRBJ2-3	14	ASSSRLAGDTDTQY
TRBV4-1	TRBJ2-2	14	ASSQAEGQGAGELF
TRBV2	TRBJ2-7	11	ASSDWKVDEQY
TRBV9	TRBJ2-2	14	ASAGGLAANTGELF